This T cell receptor (beta chain) was obtained from a study of CD8+CD57+ T cells in acquired aplastic anemia. For the study at large: Sorting CD4+ and CD8+ cells gave DNA averaging about 2.9 ug. An average of roughly 10 million reads for CD4+ cells was obtained from healthy donors.

Using genomic DNA as the template, TCR beta VDJ and CDR3 profiling was carried out. Using its own MiXCR run on the reads, TCRdb lists one record per CDR3 protein. The sample gives 150,000 or so distinct CDR3 sequences, approximately 60% of which show up once; under 50% is in the top ten. Notes on the study in general: Patients and controls were found to share twenty-nine CD8+ CDR3 sequences.

This clonotype was seen just once. Its matching antigen is unknown. This TCR was recovered from a human donor in good health. Sequencing was done on a sample of sorted CD4+, CD8+, or CD8+CD57+ T cells (not recorded which) from PBMCs.

In DNA form, the CDR3 reads TGTGCCAGCAGCCAAGTTGGCTACGAGCAGTACTTC. Its translation is CASSQVGYEQYF. The rearrangement joins TRBV4-2 to TRBJ2-7; D not certain. The CDR3 runs 12 residues. V lost 1 base and J 3 bases, leaving 4 bases between the germline ends. CDR1 is LGHNA, CDR2 YNFKEQ, per germline.